What follows are 8 T cell receptor beta chains derived from one specimen sequenced in a study of cytotoxic CD8 clonotypes in ibrutinib-treated CLL. The repertoire was sequenced with immunoSEQ multiplex PCR; TCRdb's copy has only in-frame clones and lacks some. This repertoire shows approximately 170,000 clones, nearly 90% found once; its top ten account for around 3.1%. The sample was PBMCs, taken at disease progression, from a patient treated with ibrutinib. All receptors derive from a human donor with chronic lymphocytic leukemia.

The chain has TRBV7-2 and TRBJ2-7, with D perhaps matching TRBD2 (6 bases). The CDR3 is 15 residues long. CDR1 and CDR2 from the germline V gene are SGHTA and FQGNSA. V lost 4 bases and J 4 bases, leaving 17 bases between the germline ends. CDR3 sequence reads: CASSWAGNSGYEQYF. The CDR3 bases are TGTGCCAGCAGCTGGGCGGGAAATAGCGGATACGAGCAGTACTTC.

This chain connects TRBV2 to TRBJ2-1, with D possibly being TRBD2 (5 bases). Trimming removed 7 bases at V and 3 bases at J, with 13 bases between. Germline V gives CDR1 SNHLY, CDR2 FYNNEI. The CDR3 extends over 14 amino acids. In DNA, the CDR3 is TGTGCCAGCAACCCTACTAGTCTCTACAATGAGCAGTTCTTC. It is translated as CASNPTSLYNEQFF.

CDR3 nucleotides: TGTGCCAGTAGTATCCGTGGTGGGCAGCCCCAGCATTTT. It yields the protein CASSIRGGQPQHF. This chain uses TRBV19 with TRBJ1-5; D is ambiguous. The length of the CDR3 is 13 residues. The germline V gene encodes CDR1 LNHDA and CDR2 SQIVND (reference sequence). V was pared by 3 bases and J by 7 bases, with 10 bases between.

The chain couples TRBV5-4 to TRBJ2-2; TRBD1 matches at 7 bases. V was pared by 3 bases and J by 6 bases, with 2 bases of the junction left unmatched. The CDR3 totals 13 residues. CDR1 and CDR2 from the germline V gene are SGHNT and YYREEE (reference sequence). DNA for the CDR3: TGTGCCAGCAGCTACAGGGGATCCGGGGAGCTGTTTTTT. Translated: CASSYRGSGELFF.

V gene TRBV27 combines with J gene TRBJ2-1; D assignment may be TRBD1 or TRBD2 (5 bases each). Germline lookup yields CDR1 MNHEY and CDR2 SMNVEV (reference sequence). The CDR3 runs 16 residues. Trimming removed 5 bases at V and 0 bases at J, with 14 bases between. The CDR3 nucleotides are TGTGCCAGCAGTGTCTCGGGACCGAGCTCCTACAATGAGCAGTTCTTC. This encodes CASSVSGPSSYNEQFF.

The chain recombines TRBV5-4 with TRBJ2-1; D is ambiguous. Germline CDR1 SGHNT, CDR2 YYREEE (reference sequence). Deletions cut 0 bases from V and 7 bases from J, with 11 bases between. CDR3 length: 14 residues. For the CDR3, the DNA is TGTGCCAGCAGCTTGGACCTCTTCGCAAATGAGCAGTTCTTC. It translates to CASSLDLFANEQFF. The variable domain in full, completed from reference TRBV5-4 and TRBJ2-1, reads ETGVTQSPTHLIKTRGQQVTLRCSSQSGHNTVSWYQQALGQGPQFIFQYYREEENGRGNFPPRFSGLQFPNYSSELNVNALELDDSALYLCASSLDLFANEQFFGPGTRLTVL.

The rearrangement links TRBV5-1 to TRBJ1-3, with D maybe TRBD1 (6 bases). V was trimmed by 0 bases and J by 0 bases, leaving 13 bases between them. From germline, CDR1 is SGHRS and CDR2 YFSETQ. The CDR3 extends over 17 amino acids. CDR3 DNA sequence: TGCGCCAGCAGCTTGGCACAGGGTATTTTCTCTGGAAACACCATATATTTT. It codes for CASSLAQGIFSGNTIYF.

The V gene is TRBV6-5, the J gene TRBJ1-1; 8 bases are shared with TRBD1. Germline lookup yields CDR1 MNHEY and CDR2 SVGAGI. CDR3 size: 14 residues. The V segment lost 6 bases and the J segment 6 bases; nucleotides outside the gene matches: 9. CDR3 residues: CASRQGGRFAEAFF. In DNA, the CDR3 is TGTGCCAGCAGACAGGGGGGGCGGTTCGCTGAAGCTTTCTTT.